Given below is one T cell receptor (beta chain) in context. The data are from a study of blood T cell repertoires in COVID-19. Background on the study: The origin of the acute and convalescent COVID-19 samples was the United States, Italy and Spain.

Sequenced by immunoSEQ multiplex PCR; TCRdb stores in-frame clones only, minus some. The table records some 290,000 clones, around 90% of them present only once. Looked up from germline, CDR1 is MGHRA and CDR2 is YSYEKL. V gave up 5 bases and J gave up 3 bases; unmatched junction bases: 10. This CDR3 contains 16 residues. Those enrolled in Seattle joined during active infection and were followed longitudinally afterward. This TCR came from a middle-aged woman with COVID-19, enrolled during active disease. The material sequenced was peripheral blood. The chain couples TRBV4-1 to TRBJ2-7; 10 bases map to TRBD1. The CDR3 reads CASSSGTGVTGYEQYF. CDR3 in DNA: TGCGCCAGCAGCTCCGGGACAGGGGTGACTGGCTACGAGCAGTACTTC.